This TCR beta chain was sequenced for a study of blood T cell repertoires in COVID-19. About the study: Sites in the United States, Italy and Spain provided acute and convalescent COVID-19 samples. In each case, the material was cDNA or gDNA derived from T cells, B-cell-depleted T cells, or PBMCs.

The CDR3 runs to 15 residues. V gave up 8 bases and J gave up 2 bases; unmatched junction bases: 5. CDR1 and CDR2 (germline): SGHRS, YFSETQ. Authors' methods: Estimates of nucleated cell counts were drawn from the amplification of reference gene primers. Using immunoSEQ multiplex PCR, the repertoire was profiled, and TCRdb retains in-frame clones only, with some absent. V, J and clone size are taken as reported in that table, and D and trimming were inferred from the DNA itself. The sample shows about 24,000 clones, about 89% of them seen only once. Material: peripheral blood. This receptor was identified in a man aged 50-60 years with active COVID-19. The rearrangement links TRBV5-1 to TRBJ2-3; 13 bases are shared with TRBD2. CDR3 nucleotide sequence: TGCGCCAGTAGACTAGCGGGAGGAATCACAGATACGCAGTATTTT. It codes for CASRLAGGITDTQYF.